This TCR beta chain comes out of a study of technical replicates of blood from a few donors. In regard to this clone: An end of the junction does not agree with germline; a read error may underlie this.

The length of the CDR3 is 15 residues. CDR1 is SGHRS, CDR2 YFSETQ, per germline. Repertoires were generated with immunoSEQ multiplex PCR, while TCRdb's copy carries only in-frame clones and drops some. The top ten hold more than 0.2% of the sample, which has over 85,000 clones, approximately 94% seen once. The sequence derives from a human donor in good health. V gene TRBV5-1 combines with J gene TRBJ2-5, with D perhaps matching TRBD2 (6 bases). The sequenced material came from T cells isolated from PBMCs. CDR3 coding DNA: TGCGCCAGCACGCGGGGCCTTCCAAACCAAGAGACTCAGTACTTC. It codes for CASTRGLPNQETQYF.